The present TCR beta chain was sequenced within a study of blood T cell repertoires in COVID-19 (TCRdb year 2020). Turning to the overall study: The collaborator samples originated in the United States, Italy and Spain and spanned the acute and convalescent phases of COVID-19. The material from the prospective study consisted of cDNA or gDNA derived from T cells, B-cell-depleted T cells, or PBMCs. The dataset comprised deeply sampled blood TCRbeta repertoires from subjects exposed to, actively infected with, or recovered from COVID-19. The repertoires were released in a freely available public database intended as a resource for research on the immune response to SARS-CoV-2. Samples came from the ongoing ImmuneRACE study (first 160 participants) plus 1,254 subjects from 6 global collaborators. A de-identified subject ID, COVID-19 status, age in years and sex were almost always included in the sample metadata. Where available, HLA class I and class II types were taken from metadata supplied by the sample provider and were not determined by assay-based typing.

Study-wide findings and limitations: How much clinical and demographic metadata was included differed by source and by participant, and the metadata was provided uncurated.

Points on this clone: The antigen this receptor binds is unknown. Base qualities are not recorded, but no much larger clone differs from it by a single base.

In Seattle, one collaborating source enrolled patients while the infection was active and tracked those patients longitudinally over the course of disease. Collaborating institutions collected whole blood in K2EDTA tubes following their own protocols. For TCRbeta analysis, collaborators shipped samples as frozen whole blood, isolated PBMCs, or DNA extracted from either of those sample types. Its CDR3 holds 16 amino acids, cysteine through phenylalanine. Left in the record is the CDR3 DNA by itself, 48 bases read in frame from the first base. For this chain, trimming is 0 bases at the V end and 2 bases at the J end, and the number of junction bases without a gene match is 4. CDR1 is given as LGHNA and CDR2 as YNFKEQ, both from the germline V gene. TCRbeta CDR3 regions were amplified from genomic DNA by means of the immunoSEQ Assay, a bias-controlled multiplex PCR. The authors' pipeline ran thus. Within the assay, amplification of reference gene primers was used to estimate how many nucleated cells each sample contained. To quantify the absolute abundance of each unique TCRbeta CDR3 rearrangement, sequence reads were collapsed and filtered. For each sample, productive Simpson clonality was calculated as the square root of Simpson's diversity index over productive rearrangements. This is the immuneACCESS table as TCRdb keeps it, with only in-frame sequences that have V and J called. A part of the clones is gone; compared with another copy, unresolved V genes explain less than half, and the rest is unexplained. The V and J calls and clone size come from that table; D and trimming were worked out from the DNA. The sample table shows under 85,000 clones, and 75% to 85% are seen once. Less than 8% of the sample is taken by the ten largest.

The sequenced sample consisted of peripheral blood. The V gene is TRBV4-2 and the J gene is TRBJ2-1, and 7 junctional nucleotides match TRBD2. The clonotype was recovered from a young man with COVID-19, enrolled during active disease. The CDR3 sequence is CASSQDAGDPYNEQFF. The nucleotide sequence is TGTGCCAGCAGCCAAGATGCGGGAGATCCCTACAATGAGCAGTTCTTC.